The sample holds a few counts of the clone carrying this TCR beta chain. Its antigen is as yet unknown. This sample stems from a study of T-cell memory formation after mild COVID-19. The study, taken as a whole, reports: Contracting clones localized mainly to CM and EM when CD4+ and mainly to EMRA when CD8+.

Germline V gene data show CDR1 as SGHKS and CDR2 as YYEKEE (reference sequence). Unmatched junction bases numbered 13, after V lost 2 bases and J lost 1 base. This CDR3 is 20 amino acids long. Using its own MiXCR run on the 5' RACE reads, TCRdb lists one record per CDR3 protein. In the table there are around 45,000 distinct CDR3 sequences, approximately 9.6% of which are singletons. The chain carries TRBV5-5 and TRBJ1-6; 9 nucleotides match TRBD1. Sequences were obtained from PBMCs or a T cell subset sorted from them (not recorded which). The sequence derives from an adult woman who had mild COVID-19 (a few samples of this study predate the infection). Cell type and time point are not known. CDR3 sequence (DNA): TGTGCCAGCAGCTTTGCTACCCTGACAGGGGGATTTTCCTATAATTCACCCCTCCACTTT. This translates into CASSFATLTGGFSYNSPLHF.